These 9 T cell receptor beta chains were sequenced from one sample in a study of T cells in Graves' hyperthyroidism and ophthalmopathy. Amplified TCR beta CDR3 regions came from RNA transcripts. First-round RT-PCR with HTBI primers amplified the TCR CDR3 region. MiXCR, applied by TCRdb to the multiplex PCR reads, yields one record per CDR3 protein. The sample has about 400,000 distinct CDR3 sequences; about 16% are singletons. Sequencing input: blood. Source of these receptors: a woman aged 30 to 39 with Graves' hyperthyroidism.

The chain carries TRBV12-3 or TRBV12-4 and TRBJ2-1, with a possible D match to TRBD2 (6 bases). Trimming stripped 5 bases from V and 4 bases from J, with 12 bases between. The CDR3 is 14 residues long. The CDR3 DNA follows: TGTGCCAGCAGTCGCGGGCGGGAATACAATGAGCAGTTCTTC. Encoded protein: CASSRGREYNEQFF.

The CDR3 DNA reads as TGTGCCAGCAGTGTGCGAGCTAACTATGGCTACACCTTC. Translating it yields CASSVRANYGYTF. The chain employs TRBV25-1 and TRBJ1-2; D is unclear. Germline lookup yields CDR1 MGHDK and CDR2 SYGVNS. Between the trimmed V and J ends, which lost 4 bases and 0 bases, there was a span of 6 bases. CDR3 size: 13 residues.

The chain uses TRBV5-1 and TRBJ2-1; no firm D call. CDR3 length equals 13 residues. Per the germline V gene, CDR1 is SGHRS and CDR2 is YFSETQ. Deletions cut 4 bases from V and 7 bases from J, with 12 bases between. CDR3 sequence reads: CASSVSVGNEQFF. DNA for the CDR3: TGCGCCAGCAGCGTTTCCGTCGGGAATGAGCAGTTCTTC.

The chain recombines TRBV11-2 with TRBJ2-7; no clear D gene. Between the trimmed V and J ends, which lost 7 bases and 0 bases, there was a span of 16 bases. Germline CDR1 reads SGHAT; CDR2 reads FQNNGV. The CDR3 runs to 15 residues. The DNA of the CDR3 is TGTGCCAGCAACTCCTCCGTCGACATCTCCTACGAGCAGTACTTC. The encoded protein is CASNSSVDISYEQYF.

This clonotype occurred many times. The chain carries TRBV7-8 and TRBJ2-3; possibly TRBD1 for D (5 bases). This CDR3 contains 14 residues. Germline CDR1 SGHVS, CDR2 FQNEAQ. The V end was cut by 4 bases, the J end by 0 bases, with 8 bases between. The CDR3 region is CASSSQGSTDTQYF. The CDR3 coding sequence is TGTGCCAGCAGCTCCCAGGGTAGCACAGATACGCAGTATTTT.

This clonotype was counted between two and nine times. The rearrangement uses TRBV2 and TRBJ2-3; TRBD2 aligns across 10 bases. This CDR3 is built from 15 residues. Germline CDR1 reads SNHLY; CDR2 reads FYNNEI. Losses at the gene ends were 8 bases for V and 4 bases for J; bases not matched to a gene: 9. The CDR3 DNA reads TGTGCCAGCCTCTCCAAGCGGGAGGGCCCAGATACGCAGTATTTT. The encoded protein is CASLSKREGPDTQYF. The whole variable domain, filled in from reference TRBV2 and TRBJ2-3, reads EPEVTQTPSHQVTQMGQEVILRCVPISNHLYFYWYRQILGQKVEFLVSFYNNEISEKSEIFDDQFSVERPDGSNFTLKIRSTKLEDSAMYFCASLSKREGPDTQYFGPGTRLTVL.

There are many counts of this clonotype. The chain joins TRBV20-1 to TRBJ2-7; 10 nucleotides match TRBD2. The V gene's germline CDR1 is DFQATT and CDR2 SNEGSKA (reference sequence). The CDR3 sequence is 16 residues long. The J segment lost 0 bases and the V segment lost 6 bases, leaving 11 bases of the junction unmatched. The CDR3 protein is CSAPSTSGYSSYEQYF. The CDR3 bases are TGCAGTGCCCCGTCGACTAGCGGGTACAGCTCCTACGAGCAGTACTTC.

This clonotype was detected ten times or more. The gene calls are TRBV28 and TRBJ2-4; D possibly matches TRBD1 or TRBD2 (6 bases each). Germline values: CDR1 MDHEN, CDR2 SYDVKM. V lost 6 bases and J lost 0, with 15 bases in between. The CDR3 runs to 16 residues. CDR3 protein: CASSPRGEPAKNIQYF. The CDR3 DNA is TGTGCCAGCAGCCCGAGGGGGGAACCAGCCAAAAACATTCAGTACTTC. Using reference TRBV28 and TRBJ2-4 for the parts outside the CDR3, the full variable domain is DVKVTQSSRYLVKRTGEKVFLECVQDMDHENMFWYRQDPGLGLRLIYFSYDVKMKEKGDIPEGYSVSREKKERFSLILESASTNQTSMYLCASSPRGEPAKNIQYFGAGTRLSVL.

This clonotype was detected a few times. The chain recombines TRBV11-2 with TRBJ1-6, with 7 bases matching TRBD1. V shed 3 bases and J 8 bases; nucleotides not matched to a gene: 7. The CDR3 has 15 residues. Germline V lookup: CDR1 SGHAT, CDR2 FQNNGV. CDR3 sequence (DNA): TGTGCCAGCAGCTTCCCGGGACAGAGCTATTCACCCCTCCACTTT. This sequence encodes CASSFPGQSYSPLHF.